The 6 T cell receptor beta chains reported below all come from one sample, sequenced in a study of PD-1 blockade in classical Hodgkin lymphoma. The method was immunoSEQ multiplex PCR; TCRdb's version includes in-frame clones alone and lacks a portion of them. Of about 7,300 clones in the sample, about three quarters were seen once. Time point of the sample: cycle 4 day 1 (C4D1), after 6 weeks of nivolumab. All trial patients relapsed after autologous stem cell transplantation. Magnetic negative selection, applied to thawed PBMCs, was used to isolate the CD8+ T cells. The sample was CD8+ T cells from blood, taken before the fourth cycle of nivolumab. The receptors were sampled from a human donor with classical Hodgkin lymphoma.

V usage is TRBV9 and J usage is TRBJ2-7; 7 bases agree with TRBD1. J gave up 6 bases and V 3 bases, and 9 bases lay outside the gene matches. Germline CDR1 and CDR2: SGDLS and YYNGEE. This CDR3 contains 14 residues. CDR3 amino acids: CASSGDTGAGEQYF. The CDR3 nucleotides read TGTGCCAGCAGCGGGGACACAGGGGCAGGCGAGCAGTACTTC.

CDR3 sequence (DNA): TGCGCCAGCAGCCAAGGACCCCGGGACAGGTGGAACACTGAAGCTTTCTTT. It encodes CASSQGPRDRWNTEAFF. This rearrangement joins TRBV4-3 to TRBJ1-1; 8 nucleotides match TRBD1. The V gene's germline CDR1 is LGHNA and CDR2 YSLEER. The J segment lost 1 base and the V segment lost 1 base, leaving 8 bases of the junction unmatched. The CDR3 loop spans 17 amino acids.

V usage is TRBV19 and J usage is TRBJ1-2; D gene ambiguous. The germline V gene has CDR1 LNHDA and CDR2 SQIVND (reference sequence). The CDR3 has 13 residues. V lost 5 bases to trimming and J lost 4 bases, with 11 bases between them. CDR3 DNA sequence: TGTGCCAGTAGTTGGACGGTGATCTATGGCTACACCTTC. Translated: CASSWTVIYGYTF. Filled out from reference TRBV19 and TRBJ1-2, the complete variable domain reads DGGITQSPKYLFRKEGQNVTLSCEQNLNHDAMYWYRQDPGQGLRLIYYSQIVNDFQKGDIAEGYSVSREKKESFPLTVTSAQKNPTAFYLCASSWTVIYGYTFGSGTRLTVV.

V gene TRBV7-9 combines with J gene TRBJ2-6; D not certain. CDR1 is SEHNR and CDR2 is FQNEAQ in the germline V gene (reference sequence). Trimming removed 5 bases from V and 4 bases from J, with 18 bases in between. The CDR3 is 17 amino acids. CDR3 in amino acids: CASSTTQPRAGANVLTF. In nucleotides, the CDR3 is TGTGCCAGCAGCACGACACAGCCCCGGGCCGGGGCCAACGTCCTGACTTTC.

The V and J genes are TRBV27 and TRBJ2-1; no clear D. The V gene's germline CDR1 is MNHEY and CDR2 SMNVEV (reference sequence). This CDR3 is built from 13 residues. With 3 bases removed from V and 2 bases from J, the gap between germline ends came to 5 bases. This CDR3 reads CASSFSAYNEQFF. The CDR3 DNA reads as TGTGCCAGCAGTTTCTCTGCCTACAATGAGCAGTTCTTC.

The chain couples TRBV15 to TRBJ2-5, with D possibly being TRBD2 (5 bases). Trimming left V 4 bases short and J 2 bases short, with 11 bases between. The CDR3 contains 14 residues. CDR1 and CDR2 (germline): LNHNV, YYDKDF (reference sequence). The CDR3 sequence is CATSTRTGQETQYF. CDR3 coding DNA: TGTGCCACCAGCACCCGGACGGGACAAGAGACCCAGTACTTC.